The 16 T cell receptor beta chains below were found in one sample sequenced in a study of T cells in Graves' hyperthyroidism and ophthalmopathy. Researchers amplified the TCR beta CDR3 regions from RNA transcripts. The HTBI set primed first-round TCR CDR3 RT-PCR. TCRdb itself ran the multiplex PCR reads through MiXCR, one entry per CDR3 protein. Of hundreds of thousands of distinct CDR3 sequences in the sample, roughly 15% were seen once. The specimen sequenced was blood. The source of these receptors is a woman aged 18-29 years with Graves' hyperthyroidism.

Ten or more counts support this clonotype. This sequence joins TRBV18 and TRBJ2-2; 10 bases map to TRBD1. Germline V gene sequence: CDR1 KGHSH, CDR2 LQKENI. CDR3 length: 16 amino acids. J lost 7 bases, V lost 3 bases, and 8 bases had no gene match. The CDR3 DNA reads TGTGCCAGCTCACCTGTCCGGGACAGGGGAGTCGGGGAGCTGTTTTTT. Protein sequence: CASSPVRDRGVGELFF.

The sample holds many counts of this clonotype. The chain is built from TRBV11-1 and TRBJ2-5, with D unclear. V shed 5 bases and J shed 8 bases, with 15 bases lying between them. This CDR3 has 13 amino acids. The germline gives CDR1 SGHAT, CDR2 FQDESV (reference sequence). The CDR3 sequence is CASSLTDKRTQYF. As DNA, the CDR3 is TGTGCCAGCAGCCTCACCGACAAGAGAACCCAGTACTTC.

This clonotype was detected ten times or more. This sequence joins TRBV30 and TRBJ2-7; D is undetermined. The CDR3 has 12 amino acids. V lost 4 bases to trimming and J lost 6 bases, with 13 bases between them. Per the germline V gene, CDR1 is GTSNPN and CDR2 is SVGIG (reference sequence). The CDR3 loop reads CAWIIGASEQYF. The CDR3, as DNA: TGTGCCTGGATTATAGGTGCCTCCGAGCAGTACTTC. Full variable domain (missing parts from reference TRBV30 and TRBJ2-7): SQTIHQWPATLVQPVGSPLSLECTVEGTSNPNLYWYRQAAGRGLQLLFYSVGIGQISSEVPQNLSASRPQDRQFILSSKKLLLSDSGFYLCAWIIGASEQYFGPGTRLTVT.

Only a few counts were recorded for this clonotype. The chain uses TRBV27 and TRBJ2-2, with D unclear. Germline assignment: CDR1 MNHEY and CDR2 SMNVEV (reference sequence). This CDR3 region has 12 residues. Trimming removed 5 bases from V and 6 bases from J, with 7 bases in between. The CDR3 loop reads CASSEKAGELFF. The CDR3, as DNA: TGTGCCAGCAGTGAGAAAGCCGGGGAGCTGTTTTTT.

In this sample, this clonotype turned up many times. The chain joins TRBV11-2 to TRBJ1-1, with D unresolved. CDR1 is SGHAT, CDR2 FQNNGV, per germline. The CDR3 has 11 residues. V lost 5 bases and J 6 bases, leaving 7 bases between the germline ends. The chain's CDR3 is CASSGGAEAFF. Written as DNA, the CDR3 is TGTGCCAGCAGCGGAGGCGCTGAAGCTTTCTTT. Together with reference TRBV11-2 and TRBJ1-1, the CDR3 gives the full variable domain: EAGVAQSPRYKIIEKRQSVAFWCNPISGHATLYWYQQILGQGPKLLIQFQNNGVVDDSQLPKDRFSAERLKGVDSTLKIQPAKLEDSAVYLCASSGGAEAFFGQGTRLTVV.

In its sample, this clonotype was seen many times. The CDR3 protein is CATPRGGLSGANVLTF. The CDR3 DNA reads as TGTGCCACCCCTAGAGGCGGTCTATCTGGGGCCAACGTCCTGACTTTC. This chain links TRBV7-9 with TRBJ2-6; D not resolved. The CDR3 runs to 16 residues. Germline V gene lookup returns CDR1 SEHNR and CDR2 FQNEAQ (reference sequence). The V end lost 10 bases, the J end lost 1 base, and 17 bases lay between the germline ends.

V is TRBV18 and J is TRBJ2-1, with D maybe TRBD2 (5 bases). Trimming cost V 1 base and J 4 bases, with 14 bases left between them. Per the germline V gene, CDR1 is KGHSH and CDR2 is LQKENI. The CDR3 totals 16 residues. For the CDR3, the DNA is TGTGCCAGCTCACCACTCCGGACCGAGCGGTACAATGAGCAGTTCTTC. Encoded protein: CASSPLRTERYNEQFF.

The chain employs TRBV5-1 and TRBJ2-1; TRBD2 matches at 10 bases. CDR3 length: 15 amino acids. V lost 4 bases and J lost 9; bases outside the gene matches: 10. The germline V gene encodes CDR1 SGHRS and CDR2 YFSETQ. The CDR3 sequence: CASSALAGGEGEQFF. The CDR3 nucleotides read TGCGCCAGCAGCGCGTTAGCGGGAGGTGAGGGTGAGCAGTTCTTC.

This clonotype was detected ten times or more. V is TRBV7-8 and J is TRBJ2-1; D is unclear. Germline CDR1 and CDR2: SGHVS and FQNEAQ. Trimming stripped 9 bases from V and 7 bases from J, with 13 bases between. The CDR3 has 12 amino acids. The CDR3 DNA reads as TGTGCCAGTAGCACGAAGGGAAATGAGCAGTTCTTC. Protein product: CASSTKGNEQFF.

The chain is built from TRBV7-8 and TRBJ2-5; TRBD2 aligns across 8 bases. CDR3 size: 16 residues. V lost 3 bases to trimming and J lost 4 bases; unmatched junction nucleotides: 10. CDR1 is SGHVS, CDR2 FQNEAQ, per germline. The CDR3 sequence is CASSLETSAKGETQYF. CDR3 bases: TGTGCCAGCAGCTTGGAGACTAGCGCCAAGGGAGAGACCCAGTACTTC.

A few counts support this clonotype. The chain employs TRBV20-1 and TRBJ2-2; D possibly corresponds to TRBD2 (5 bases). CDR3 length equals 17 residues. Looked up from germline, CDR1 is DFQATT and CDR2 is SNEGSKA (reference sequence). V lost 0 bases, J lost 1 base, and 15 bases lay in between. The CDR3 coding sequence is TGCAGTGCTAGAGATGCCGGCAGACTATTGAACACCGGGGAGCTGTTTTTT. This translates into CSARDAGRLLNTGELFF.

This clonotype was detected many times. The chain is built from TRBV10-3 and TRBJ2-4, with D hard to call. Germline loops: CDR1 ENHRY, CDR2 SYGVKD. The ends were cut back, 2 bases at V and 4 bases at J, with 6 bases in the middle. CDR3 length equals 13 residues. This chain's CDR3 is CAISEKEKNIQYF. The CDR3 region has the DNA TGTGCCATCAGTGAGAAGGAAAAAAACATTCAGTACTTC.

The chain couples TRBV29-1 to TRBJ2-5; 7 bases map to TRBD2. The trim removed 4 bases at V and 5 bases at J, leaving 7 bases unmatched. CDR1 and CDR2 (germline): SQVTM, ANQGSEA. The CDR3 extends over 13 amino acids. CDR3 bases: TGCAGCGTTGGTGGCGGGGGTGGGGAGACCCAGTACTTC. It specifies CSVGGGGGETQYF.

This clonotype came up a few times. The gene calls are TRBV20-1 and TRBJ1-3, with D unclear. Trimming shortened V by 1 base and J by 4 bases, and 5 bases separated the two germline ends. The CDR3 contains 12 residues. CDR1 is DFQATT, CDR2 SNEGSKA, per germline (reference sequence). CDR3 coding DNA: TGCAGTGCTAGAGGGACCGGAAACACCATATATTTT. It is translated as CSARGTGNTIYF.

This clonotype was seen ten or more times. V usage is TRBV6-2 or TRBV6-3 and J usage is TRBJ2-7; 8 bases map to TRBD2. The CDR3 is made up of 14 amino acids. Germline CDR1 is MNHEY and CDR2 is SVGEGT. Trimming cost V 6 bases and J 2 bases; bases outside gene matches: 6. The CDR3 DNA reads as TGTGCCAGCAGCTTAGCGGGACCGACCTACGAGCAGTACTTC. Translating it yields CASSLAGPTYEQYF.

This clonotype came up once. The chain couples TRBV9 to TRBJ2-1; 10 bases map to TRBD2. The germline V gene encodes CDR1 SGDLS and CDR2 YYNGEE. The CDR3 spans 20 residues. Losses at the gene ends were 1 base for V and 1 base for J; bases not matched to a gene: 14. This CDR3 reads CASSVPSGRAPLKSYNEQFF. The DNA for the CDR3 is TGTGCCAGCAGCGTACCCAGCGGGAGGGCCCCCCTGAAGTCCTACAATGAGCAGTTCTTC.